This TCR beta chain emerged from a study of blood T cells in healthy people across ages. A second about 6 to 12 cycle PCR used barcoded and J-beta primers. TCRdb reprocessed the 5' RACE reads via MiXCR and lists one record per CDR3 protein. The sample holds approximately 690,000 distinct CDR3 sequences, 45% to 65% seen once. As concerns this clonotype: No antigen is known for it. An end of the junction differs from the germline gene, which may be a read error.

Study-wide findings and caveats: It was held that the diversity estimates obtained from one million T cells were underestimates.

The germline V gene has CDR1 SGHTA and CDR2 FQGNSA. The CDR3 sequence is 17 residues long. This clonotype was obtained from a man aged 60 to 69 in good health. The sequenced sample consisted of blood. The chain employs TRBV7-2 and TRBJ1-2; TRBD1 matches 9 bases. The CDR3 spells CASSVSGTGREYYGYTF. The CDR3 DNA follows: TGTGCCAGCAGCGTCTCCGGGACAGGGAGGGAGTACTACGGCTACACCTTC. The complete variable domain, with remaining parts taken from reference TRBV7-2 and TRBJ1-2, reads GAGVSQSPSNKVTEKGKDVELRCDPISGHTALYWYRQSLGQGLEFLIYFQGNSAPDKSGLPSDRFSAERTGGSVSTLTIQRTQQEDSAVYLCASSVSGTGREYYGYTFGSGTRLTVV.